A selection of T cell receptor beta chains follows, all from one sample in a study of control samples from healthy donors and cancer patients. The repertoire was sequenced with immunoSEQ multiplex PCR; TCRdb's copy has only in-frame clones and lacks some. Seen here are 95,000 to 150,000 clones, more than 75% observed once, and the top ten hold approximately 9%. Material: blood. These receptors came from a man in his forties in good health. Both conserved end residues are part of each CDR3. A D gene is named only where the DNA matches it firmly. Expanded clones are given a class, and other clones once, few, many or no size at all.

abundance,v_gene,j_gene,d_gene,CDR3nt,CDR3aa
.,TRBV25-1,TRBJ1-4,.,TGTGCCAGCAGTGAATATTTGGGTGAAAAACTGTTTTTT,CASSEYLGEKLFF
.,TRBV11-1,TRBJ2-7,.,TGTGCCAGCAGCTTAACGGCCGAGCAGTACTTC,CASSLTAEQYF
few,TRBV5-4,TRBJ1-2,TRBD1,TGTGCCAGCAGACACACAGGGGTGGACTATGGCTACACCTTC,CASRHTGVDYGYTF
.,TRBV25-1,TRBJ1-1,TRBD1,TGTGCCAGCAGTGACCCGGGACAGGGCAACACTGAAGCTTTCTTT,CASSDPGQGNTEAFF
.,TRBV6-1,TRBJ2-5,.,TGTGCCAGCAGTGAGAGGGAGGAGGTGAAGACCCAGTACTTC,CASSEREEVKTQYF
.,TRBV11-3,TRBJ1-2,TRBD1,TGTGCCAGCAGCCATACAACAGGGGGCGGTGGCTACACCTTC,CASSHTTGGGGYTF
.,TRBV15,TRBJ1-2,.,TGTGCCACCAGCCTCCGGGGATTGGGGGAGGATGGCTACACCTTC,CATSLRGLGEDGYTF
.,TRBV11-2,TRBJ1-6,.,TGTGCCAGCAGCTTAGAGGGCAGTAGCCTATATAATTCACCCCTCCACTTT,CASSLEGSSLYNSPLHF
.,TRBV24-1,TRBJ2-5,TRBD2,TGTGCCACCAGTGAGGGGGGACTAGCCAGACAAGAGACCCAGTACTTC,CATSEGGLARQETQYF
.,TRBV29-1,TRBJ1-3,TRBD1,TGCAGCGTGGGGGACAGGGATACTGGAAACACCATATATTTT,CSVGDRDTGNTIYF
.,TRBV10-2,TRBJ1-1,.,TGCGCCAGCACTCTGGTGGGGGACACTGAAGCTTTCTTT,CASTLVGDTEAFF
.,TRBV3-1/TRBV3-2,TRBJ2-5,.,TGTGCCAGTCGTACGGGGGAGACCCAGTACTTC,CASRTGETQYF
few,TRBV5-6,TRBJ2-7,.,TGTGCCAGCAGGCGGTACTACGAGCAGTACTTC,CASRRYYEQYF
.,TRBV24-1,TRBJ1-2,TRBD1,TGTGCCACCAGTGATCCGCAAGGGACAGGGGGCTATGGCTACACCTTC,CATSDPQGTGGYGYTF
.,TRBV7-9,TRBJ2-7,.,TGTGCCAGCAGCTTACCCGCCTCAAGCTCCTACGAGCAGTACTTC,CASSLPASSSYEQYF
.,TRBV30,TRBJ1-2,.,TGTGCCTGGAGTGTCCACGGGGGGGGTAACACCTTC,CAWSVHGGGNTF
.,TRBV25-1,TRBJ2-2,.,TGTGCCAGCAGTACACCGGGCTCGCCGACTGTCGGGGAGCTGTTTTTT,CASSTPGSPTVGELFF
.,TRBV30,TRBJ2-5,.,TGTGCCTGGAATCGTGGGGACTCAGGGGAGACCCAGTACTTC,CAWNRGDSGETQYF
.,TRBV2,TRBJ1-4,.,TGTGCCAGCAGTGAGGGGGATCTGGCTACTAATGAAAAACTGTTTTTT,CASSEGDLATNEKLFF
.,TRBV19,TRBJ2-5,TRBD1,TGTGCCAGTAGTCCTCGACAGGGGGCGGGTGAGACCCAGTACTTC,CASSPRQGAGETQYF
.,TRBV7-2,TRBJ1-4,.,TGTGCCAGCAGCGTTAACACCGCAACTAATGAAAAACTGTTTTTT,CASSVNTATNEKLFF
.,TRBV27,TRBJ1-2,.,TGTGCCAGCAGTTTAATGACAGGCTATGGCTACACCTTC,CASSLMTGYGYTF
.,TRBV2,TRBJ2-5,TRBD2,TGTGCCAGCAGTGAAAGGACCCCTCGGACTAGCGGGGAGGTCAAACAAGAGACCCAGTACTTC,CASSERTPRTSGEVKQETQYF
few,TRBV18,TRBJ1-1,.,TGTGCCAGCTCACCACCTCAGGGAACTGAAGCTTTCTTT,CASSPPQGTEAFF
.,TRBV29-1,TRBJ2-3,.,TGCAGCGTTGTAGGGGATTACACAGATACGCAGTATTTT,CSVVGDYTDTQYF
.,TRBV7-9,TRBJ1-1,.,TGTGCCAGCAGCTCGAATTATCGGGTGAACACTGAAGCTTTCTTT,CASSSNYRVNTEAFF
.,TRBV7-9,TRBJ1-1,.,TGTGCCAGCAGCTTACATGGGCTGAACACTGAAGCTTTCTTT,CASSLHGLNTEAFF
.,TRBV10-1,TRBJ2-1,.,TGCGCCAGCCTTCCTTCCTCGGGGGGACACTACAATGAGCAGTTCTTC,CASLPSSGGHYNEQFF
.,TRBV4-3,TRBJ1-2,.,TGCGCCAGCAGCCAGGACAGCTATGGCTACACCTTC,CASSQDSYGYTF
.,TRBV6-5,TRBJ1-1,.,TGTGCCAGCAGTTACTCGAGGGGGGGTACTGAAGCTTTCTTT,CASSYSRGGTEAFF
.,TRBV5-1,TRBJ1-5,.,TGCGCCAGCAGCTTGTCGGGGGCGGGGCAGCCCCAGCATTTT,CASSLSGAGQPQHF
once,TRBV12-3/TRBV12-4,TRBJ1-2,.,TGTGCCAGCAGCAGGGGACGGATATATGGCTACACCTTC,CASSRGRIYGYTF
.,TRBV11-2,TRBJ1-5,.,TGTGCCAGCAGCTTAGCAGGTCGAGAGCCCCAGCATTTT,CASSLAGREPQHF
.,TRBV7-8,TRBJ1-3,.,TGTGCCAGCAGCTTAGGGGCAGGGGCGGACACCATATATTTT,CASSLGAGADTIYF
.,TRBV5-1,TRBJ2-7,.,TGCGCCAGCAGCTTAATGACAGATACCTACGAGCAGTACTTC,CASSLMTDTYEQYF
once,TRBV30,TRBJ1-1,TRBD1,TGTGCCTTGGACAGGGGGAACACTGAAGCTTTCTTT,CALDRGNTEAFF
.,TRBV30,TRBJ1-2,.,TGTGCCTGGAGCCCCAGTACAGGAGCTAGTCGCACCTTC,CAWSPSTGASRTF
.,TRBV29-1,TRBJ1-1,.,TGCAGCGTTGAAGGGGGTTCAATGAACACTGAAGCTTTCTTT,CSVEGGSMNTEAFF
.,TRBV15,TRBJ1-1,.,TGTGCCACCAGCAGAGGTGACAGACCGAACACTGAAGCTTTCTTT,CATSRGDRPNTEAFF
.,TRBV25-1,TRBJ2-6,.,TGTGCCAGCAGTTCACGGGGCGGACACTCTGGGGCCAACGTCCTGACTTTC,CASSSRGGHSGANVLTF
.,TRBV10-3,TRBJ2-1,.,TGTGCCACGCACCGGGCCTCCAGGGATGAGCAGTTCTTC,CATHRASRDEQFF
.,TRBV5-5,TRBJ1-4,.,TGTGCCAGCAGCTCCGGAATTGTGGGGGGGTTGTCAACTAATGAAAAACTGTTTTTT,CASSSGIVGGLSTNEKLFF
.,TRBV30,TRBJ1-2,.,TGTGCCTGGAGTGCGGATTATGAGGGCTACACCTTC,CAWSADYEGYTF
.,TRBV18,TRBJ1-2,.,TGTGCCAGCTCACCAGACACCGACTATGGCTACACCTTC,CASSPDTDYGYTF
.,TRBV10-1,TRBJ2-5,.,TGCGCCAGCAGTGATGACGGATTTGAAGAGACCCAGTACTTC,CASSDDGFEETQYF
.,TRBV19,TRBJ1-1,TRBD1,TGTGCCAGTAGTAGCTCCGGGACAGGGGCTAGGGGGGCTTTCTTT,CASSSSGTGARGAFF
.,TRBV24-1,TRBJ2-1,TRBD2,TGTGCCACCAGTGATCCCGGACTAGCGGGGGTCTCCTACAATGAGCAGTTCTTC,CATSDPGLAGVSYNEQFF
once,TRBV7-9,TRBJ1-1,TRBD1,TGTGCCAGCAGCTTAGCTCCGGGACAGATTAACACTGAAGCTTTCTTT,CASSLAPGQINTEAFF
once,TRBV7-2,TRBJ2-5,TRBD1,TGTGCCAGCAGTTTCGGACAGGGAACAGGGGAGACCCAGTACTTC,CASSFGQGTGETQYF
.,TRBV3-1/TRBV3-2,TRBJ1-1,TRBD1,TGTGCCAGCAGCCAAAACAGGGGGGGGAACACTGAAGCTTTCTTT,CASSQNRGGNTEAFF
.,TRBV6-5,TRBJ1-2,TRBD1,TGTGCCAGCAGTTACTCGAGGACAGGGAGCCACTATGGCTACACCTTC,CASSYSRTGSHYGYTF
once,TRBV7-8,TRBJ1-1,.,TGTGCCAGCAGCTTAGCGCTCGGGGCCAACACTGAAGCTTTCTTT,CASSLALGANTEAFF
.,TRBV29-1,TRBJ1-2,.,TGCAGCGTTGAAGATGTACTGGGCTATGGCTACACCTTC,CSVEDVLGYGYTF
.,TRBV7-9,TRBJ2-5,.,TGTGCCAGCAGCTTCAGCAGGGGGGCAGAGACCCAGTACTTC,CASSFSRGAETQYF
.,TRBV30,TRBJ1-6,TRBD1,TGTGCCTGGAGTGTACCCGGACAGGCTACTTTGGGGACCCTCCACTTT,CAWSVPGQATLGTLHF
.,TRBV5-6,TRBJ1-5,TRBD1,TGTGCCAGCAGCTTGACCAGGGGGTATCAGCCCCAGCATTTT,CASSLTRGYQPQHF
.,TRBV29-1,TRBJ1-2,.,TGCAGCGTTGGGGGGCTGGGGGGTTCTACCTATGGCTACACCTTC,CSVGGLGGSTYGYTF
.,TRBV6-5,TRBJ1-5,.,TGTGCCAGCACCCCATTGGGATTCAGCAATCAGCCCCAGCATTTT,CASTPLGFSNQPQHF